The rows below give T cell receptor beta chains drawn from one sample of a study of identical twins. TCRdb re-called the 5' RACE reads through MiXCR, storing one row per CDR3 protein. The table records about 490,000 distinct CDR3 sequences, roughly 15% of them present only once. The same data also contributed to another study, on yellow fever vaccine responses in identical twins.

Sequencing was done on a sample of CD4+ T cells sorted from blood. The receptor set was obtained from a woman under 30 in good health. Both conserved end residues are trimmed from each CDR3.

v_gene | CDR3aa
TRBV3-1 | ASSPPPRGAVFNEQF
TRBV27 | ASSLSSLFPSREGYNEQF
TRBV11-2 | ASSLDGQVTYNEQF
TRBV20-1 | SALKQGDYGYT
TRBV12-3/TRBV12-4 | ASSLTDRGLYEQY
TRBV11-1 | ASSLRAGIGTSASLTDTQY
TRBV20-1 | SARDPGQTADTQY
TRBV5-1 | ASSPGSRSLYGYT
TRBV3-1 | ASTLTLGLAGQTQY
TRBV12-3/TRBV12-4 | ASNHPDRSRPKETQY
TRBV12-3/TRBV12-4 | ASTGRFNEQF
TRBV11-3 | ASSRGLAGGITDTQY
TRBV3-1 | ASSQEVGRRTYNEQF
TRBV20-1 | SATKGLAVTSTDTQY
TRBV19 | ASSRQDSGANVLT
TRBV12-3/TRBV12-4 | ASSLRRSNQPQH
TRBV10-3 | AIGAGEIYNEQF
TRBV5-1 | ASSPETSAKNIQY
TRBV6-1 | ASRTDRVSDTQY
TRBV20-1 | SARARGLAADNEQF
TRBV6-5 | ASSYSRQTSPTNTIY
TRBV10-3 | AIGDLSGGNTGELF
TRBV10-3 | AISASGSGSSYEQY
TRBV29-1 | SVERDRSNTIY
TRBV9 | ASSVVDDSDTQY
TRBV5-1 | ASSLAGQGVYGYT
TRBV11-3 | ASSFSKETQY
TRBV12-3/TRBV12-4 | ASSDGQGAEEQF
TRBV9 | ASSVVGGLAGPYNEQF
TRBV3-1 | ASSPRGSTSGSYEQY
TRBV5-1 | ASSPTGNGYT
TRBV12-3/TRBV12-4 | ASSLVGRGLAGVSSYNEQF
TRBV7-9 | ASSLVVTSGTSYEQY
TRBV28 | ASSPRGFTDTQY
TRBV2 | ASGQESNTGELF
TRBV28 | AGNTAPNYGYT